A selection of T cell receptor beta chains follows, all from one sample in a study of T-cell reconstitution after alpha-beta-depleted transplantation in children. Each CDR3 protein is one row after TCRdb ran MiXCR on the PCR reads. The top ten hold 5.5% to 6.5% of the sample, which has about 97,000 distinct CDR3 sequences, roughly 6% seen once. Source: PBMCs, mostly from graft donor cells, taken 60 days after TCRalphabeta/CD19-depleted stem cell transplant. These receptors originate from a female patient aged 2-10 years who had a stem cell transplant for Fanconi anemia, so the T cells may come from the graft donor. CDR3s include the opening cysteine and the closing phenylalanine or tryptophan. D genes are given only for firm matches. Only part of the rows carry a size: once, few, many, or a class if the clone is expanded.

cdr3_aa	cdr3_nt	v_call	j_call	clone_size	d_call
CATSSKTSGGETQYF	TGTGCCACCTCCTCAAAGACTAGCGGGGGTGAGACCCAGTACTTC	TRBV24-1	TRBJ2-5	many	TRBD2
CASSEEGLAGGTQYF	TGTGCCAGCAGTGAGGAAGGACTAGCGGGAGGTACGCAGTATTTT	TRBV2	TRBJ2-3	many	TRBD2
CASKGGGPDTQYF	TGTGCCAGCAAAGGGGGAGGGCCAGATACGCAGTATTTT	TRBV2	TRBJ2-3	.	.
CSAGTNYEQYF	TGCAGTGCTGGGACAAACTACGAGCAGTACTTC	TRBV20-1	TRBJ2-7	many	.
CASSLWGAGSFGNTIYF	TGTGCCAGCAGTTTATGGGGCGCAGGGTCTTTTGGAAACACCATATATTTT	TRBV28	TRBJ1-3	.	.
CASSPRSETYEQYF	TGCGCCAGCAGCCCTCGATCTGAAACCTACGAGCAGTACTTC	TRBV5-1	TRBJ2-7	.	.
CASGPTGSNTGELFF	TGTGCCAGCGGACCTACAGGGTCGAACACCGGGGAGCTGTTTTTT	TRBV12-3/TRBV12-4	TRBJ2-2	many	.
CASSPLPGGVHYGYTF	TGTGCCAGCAGTCCGCTCCCCGGTGGCGTTCACTATGGCTACACCTTC	TRBV27	TRBJ1-2	many	.
CASSGQVGGELFF	TGTGCCAGCAGTGGACAGGTCGGGGGGGAGCTGTTTTTT	TRBV6-6	TRBJ2-2	many	TRBD1
CASRGGGADTQYF	TGCGCCAGCAGGGGCGGAGGGGCAGATACGCAGTATTTT	TRBV5-1	TRBJ2-3	few	.
CSALRWGPGTDTQYF	TGCAGTGCACTTAGGTGGGGGCCCGGAACAGATACGCAGTATTTT	TRBV20-1	TRBJ2-3	few	.
CASSFRGFNEQFF	TGTGCCAGCAGTTTCAGGGGTTTCAATGAGCAGTTCTTC	TRBV28	TRBJ2-1	many	.
CASSSTGGEFF	TGTGCCAGCAGCTCAACAGGGGGCGAGTTCTTC	TRBV3-1	TRBJ2-1	many	TRBD1
CASSSEGGLGLNEQFF	TGTGCCAGCAGTTCCGAGGGGGGACTAGGGTTAAATGAGCAGTTCTTC	TRBV28	TRBJ2-1	many	TRBD2
CAWSVGAGGDEQYF	TGTGCCTGGAGTGTAGGAGCGGGAGGTGACGAGCAGTACTTC	TRBV30	TRBJ2-7	.	TRBD2
CSAKTSRTSGTGELFF	TGCAGTGCCAAAACTTCAAGGACTAGCGGGACCGGGGAGCTGTTTTTT	TRBV20-1	TRBJ2-2	.	TRBD2
CASSLGPSGVTTDTQYF	TGTGCCAGCAGCTTAGGCCCTAGCGGGGTAACCACAGATACGCAGTATTTT	TRBV11-1	TRBJ2-3	.	TRBD2
CASSRRLADTDTQYF	TGTGCCAGCAGCCGAAGACTAGCGGATACAGATACGCAGTATTTT	TRBV7-8	TRBJ2-3	many	TRBD2
CASSFLAGRADTQYF	TGTGCCAGCAGTTTTCTAGCGGGGCGCGCAGATACGCAGTATTTT	TRBV12-3/TRBV12-4	TRBJ2-3	many	TRBD2
CASSLAAGYNEQFF	TGCGCCAGCAGCTTGGCCGCCGGATACAATGAGCAGTTCTTC	TRBV5-1	TRBJ2-1	many	.
CASSNNERGGDEQYF	TGTGCCAGCAGCAATAATGAAAGGGGAGGAGACGAGCAGTACTTC	TRBV21-1	TRBJ2-7	few	.
CASSRGPGEETQYF	TGTGCCAGCAGCCGGGGACCGGGGGAAGAGACCCAGTACTTC	TRBV3-1	TRBJ2-5	.	.
CASSEAAGGTGELFF	TGTGCCAGCAGTGAAGCCGCGGGAGGCACCGGGGAGCTGTTTTTT	TRBV2	TRBJ2-2	many	TRBD2
CASSFHSKNIQYF	TGTGCCAGCAGTTTCCATTCGAAAAACATTCAGTACTTC	TRBV12-3/TRBV12-4	TRBJ2-4	many	.
CASSPFIIGEQFF	TGTGCCAGCAGTCCCTTCATCATAGGTGAGCAGTTCTTC	TRBV28	TRBJ2-1	many	.
CSVVPGAGNTIYF	TGCAGCGTCGTCCCGGGGGCTGGAAACACCATATATTTT	TRBV29-1	TRBJ1-3	few	.
CASSSWTSGRAREQYF	TGTGCCAGCAGTTCTTGGACTAGCGGGAGGGCGCGGGAGCAGTACTTC	TRBV6-2/TRBV6-3	TRBJ2-7	many	TRBD2
CASSLGQGLPEQYF	TGTGCCAGCAGCCTGGGACAGGGGCTCCCCGAGCAGTACTTC	TRBV14	TRBJ2-7	many	TRBD1
CATSSPRGTDTQYF	TGTGCCACCAGCAGCCCTCGGGGTACAGATACGCAGTATTTT	TRBV15	TRBJ2-3	few	.
CAIRGQRNTEAFF	TGTGCCATCAGGGGACAAAGGAACACTGAAGCTTTCTTT	TRBV10-3	TRBJ1-1	.	.
CASSAQLAGGTGELFF	TGTGCCAGCAGCGCACAGCTAGCGGGAGGGACCGGGGAGCTGTTTTTT	TRBV9	TRBJ2-2	many	TRBD2
CACSLWPPVTQSTDTQYF	TGTGCCTGCAGTTTGTGGCCGCCAGTCACCCAGAGCACAGATACGCAGTATTTT	TRBV3-1	TRBJ2-3	.	.
CASSLGGNYGYTF	TGTGCCAGCAGTTTAGGCGGGAACTATGGCTACACCTTC	TRBV12-3/TRBV12-4	TRBJ1-2	many	.
CASSLAPPGLGATDTQYF	TGTGCCAGCAGCTTAGCTCCCCCCGGGCTAGGAGCCACAGATACGCAGTATTTT	TRBV7-8	TRBJ2-3	many	.
CASSQLAGGLAKNIQYF	TGTGCCAGCAGCCAACTAGCGGGGGGGCTAGCCAAAAACATTCAGTACTTC	TRBV3-1	TRBJ2-4	many	TRBD2
CASRVTRGSYNEQFF	TGTGCCAGCAGGGTGACCCGGGGTTCCTACAATGAGCAGTTCTTC	TRBV28	TRBJ2-1	many	.
CASSLLSEQYF	TGTGCCAGCAGTTTACTTAGCGAGCAGTACTTC	TRBV12-3/TRBV12-4	TRBJ2-7	many	.
CASSFAPQGYNEQFF	TGTGCCAGCAGCTTTGCCCCACAGGGCTACAATGAGCAGTTCTTC	TRBV11-2	TRBJ2-1	many	.
CASSSGQGRETQYF	TGTGCCAGCAGTTCTGGACAGGGTCGAGAGACCCAGTACTTC	TRBV12-3/TRBV12-4	TRBJ2-5	many	TRBD1
CASSFGLMGNEQFF	TGTGCCAGCAGTTTTGGCCTGATGGGTAATGAGCAGTTCTTC	TRBV12-3/TRBV12-4	TRBJ2-1	many	.
CASRPGSSGSPQHF	TGTGCCAGCAGACCGGGCTCCAGTGGATCGCCCCAGCATTTT	TRBV27	TRBJ1-5	.	.
CASSLRTSGRVGYEQFF	TGTGCCAGCAGCCTGAGGACTAGCGGGAGAGTGGGTTATGAGCAGTTCTTC	TRBV7-2	TRBJ2-1	few	TRBD2
CASRDSYGYTF	TGCGCCAGCAGGGACAGCTATGGCTACACCTTC	TRBV5-1	TRBJ1-2	few	.
CAWTQPTSWTTDTQYF	TGTGCCTGGACTCAACCGACTAGCTGGACCACAGATACGCAGTATTTT	TRBV30	TRBJ2-3	few	TRBD2
CASSVLQGSDTQYF	TGCGCCAGCAGCGTATTACAGGGGTCAGATACGCAGTATTTT	TRBV5-1	TRBJ2-3	many	TRBD1
CASSLGGSYEQYF	TGTGCCAGCAGCTTGGGGGGCTCCTACGAGCAGTACTTC	TRBV12-3/TRBV12-4	TRBJ2-7	many	.
CASSEKGGAGPTDTQYF	TGTGCCAGCAGTGAAAAAGGGGGGGCAGGGCCCACAGATACGCAGTATTTT	TRBV25-1	TRBJ2-3	.	.
CASSPMWDSNQPQHF	TGTGCCAGCAGTCCTATGTGGGATAGCAATCAGCCCCAGCATTTT	TRBV28	TRBJ1-5	.	.
CASSLDPSPGTEAFF	TGCGCCAGCAGCTTGGATCCGTCCCCTGGCACTGAAGCTTTCTTT	TRBV5-1	TRBJ1-1	.	.
CASSLQRGGYNEQFF	TGTGCCAGCAGCTTACAGCGGGGGGGGTACAATGAGCAGTTCTTC	TRBV5-4	TRBJ2-1	many	TRBD2
CASSHRGSKGASGRTDTQYF	TGTGCCAGCAGTCACCGGGGCAGCAAGGGGGCTAGCGGGAGAACAGATACGCAGTATTTT	TRBV28	TRBJ2-3	many	TRBD2
CASSFLVGGRQETQYF	TGTGCCAGCAGCTTCTTGGTGGGAGGTCGACAAGAGACCCAGTACTTC	TRBV13	TRBJ2-5	.	.
CASSQGRRTPLHF	TGTGCCAGCAGCCAGGGCCGGCGTACACCCCTCCACTTT	TRBV5-6	TRBJ1-6	few	.
CSASLPAHYEQYF	TGCAGTGCTAGCCTGCCAGCCCACTACGAGCAGTACTTC	TRBV20-1	TRBJ2-7	.	.
CASAEGTHYEQYF	TGTGCCAGCGCTGAGGGGACTCACTACGAGCAGTACTTC	TRBV6-2/TRBV6-3	TRBJ2-7	many	.
CSARAVGARYGYTF	TGCAGTGCTAGAGCCGTCGGGGCGCGGTATGGCTACACCTTC	TRBV20-1	TRBJ1-2	.	.
CAIRGRLAGENTGELFF	TGTGCCATCAGAGGAAGACTAGCGGGAGAAAACACCGGGGAGCTGTTTTTT	TRBV10-3	TRBJ2-2	many	TRBD2
CSARDGRDSLGETQYF	TGCAGTGCTAGAGACGGTCGGGACTCCCTGGGAGAGACCCAGTACTTC	TRBV20-1	TRBJ2-5	many	.
CASSLAAPSSYNEQFF	TGTGCCAGCAGCTTAGCGGCCCCAAGCTCCTACAATGAGCAGTTCTTC	TRBV7-2	TRBJ2-1	.	.
CSARDLRTTGIVTRETQYF	TGCAGTGCTAGAGATCTCCGAACGACGGGAATAGTAACAAGAGAGACCCAGTACTTC	TRBV20-1	TRBJ2-5	many	.